This T cell receptor beta chain was sequenced during a study of shared clonotypes between healthy human individuals. Study information: The donor group consisted of a couple of women and a few men, aged 18 to 49. Notes on the study in general: Estimated richness values were generally larger in naive subsets than in memory subsets. With few donors, the genetic and exposure-history diversity represented was limited.

It was at deep level that the assay was run. The protocol was immunoSEQ multiplex PCR, while the TCRdb copy is restricted to in-frame clones and leaves out a portion. The data contain 2 million or so clones, 85% to 95% of them singletons. As regards this clone: Its antigen is not known.

Per germline, CDR1 SGHTA and CDR2 FQGNSA. V shed 4 bases and J 8 bases; nucleotides not matched to a gene: 10. CDR3 length equals 14 residues. The sequenced material came from naive CD4+ T cells sorted from blood. The subset is: CD45RA+ positively selected. The chain joins TRBV7-2 to TRBJ1-2; 7 bases align to TRBD1. The TCR originated in a man between 18 and 29 years old in good health. CDR3 sequence (DNA): TGTGCCAGCAGCTCTAGGGGACAGTTCAAAGGCTACACCTTC. Translating gives CASSSRGQFKGYTF. Full variable domain (remainder filled in from reference TRBV7-2 and TRBJ1-2): GAGVSQSPSNKVTEKGKDVELRCDPISGHTALYWYRQSLGQGLEFLIYFQGNSAPDKSGLPSDRFSAERTGGSVSTLTIQRTQQEDSAVYLCASSSRGQFKGYTFGSGTRLTVV.